Listed here are 22 T cell receptor beta chains from one sample, sequenced in a study of early T cells in non-severe SARS-CoV-2 infection. MiXCR, run by TCRdb on the 5' RACE reads, gives a single entry per CDR3 protein. The repertoire includes around 39,000 distinct CDR3 sequences, 5.4% of them detected once, and around 5.8% sits in the top ten. The sequencing used whole blood, collected at baseline. The receptors originated from an adult who was a healthcare worker with PCR-confirmed SARS-CoV-2 infection or an uninfected control (not recorded which).

This clonotype was picked up many times. The gene calls are TRBV24-1 and TRBJ2-7; D possibly corresponds to TRBD1 (6 bases). Trimming left V 5 bases short and J 2 bases short, with 15 bases between. Looked up from germline, CDR1 is KGHDR and CDR2 is SFDVKD. This CDR3 has 15 amino acids. The CDR3 reads CATSGTGSNAYEQYV. The CDR3 DNA sequence: TGTGCCACCAGTGGTACAGGGAGTAATGCCTACGAGCAGTACGTC.

This clonotype showed up many times. CDR3 amino acids: CASTLSAENTEAFF. The CDR3 bases are TGTGCCAGTACTCTCTCAGCGGAGAACACTGAAGCTTTCTTT. The chain recombines TRBV19 with TRBJ1-1; D call uncertain. The CDR3 loop spans 14 amino acids. Germline CDR1 is LNHDA and CDR2 is SQIVND (reference sequence). Trimming took off 7 bases at V and 1 base at J, with 13 bases between the two ends.

The gene calls are TRBV28 and TRBJ2-3, with a weak D call TRBD2 (6 bases). Germline V gives CDR1 MDHEN, CDR2 SYDVKM. Trimming removed 6 bases at V and 8 bases at J, with 21 bases between. This CDR3 comprises 15 residues. The CDR3 DNA sequence: TGTGCCAGCAGCAACACCCCTGGGGGGAGTACTACGCAGTATTTT. Its translation is CASSNTPGGSTTQYF.

This clonotype was seen just once. The DNA is left out, because the CDR3 cannot be placed on it with certainty; the CDR3 is given as TCRdb lists it. The chain uses TRBV28 and TRBJ2-1. Germline CDR1 MDHEN, CDR2 SYDVKM. Termini included, the CDR3 measures 14 amino acids. CDR3 amino acids: CASSSSTPYNEQFF.

This clonotype was recorded many times. The V gene is TRBV4-1, the J gene TRBJ2-1; D gene unclear. The CDR3 runs to 13 residues. The V and J ends lost 3 bases and 4 bases respectively, with 7 bases between them. Germline V gene data show CDR1 as MGHRA and CDR2 as YSYEKL. The CDR3 region has the DNA TGCGCCAGCAGCCACGAAACATACAATGAGCAGTTCTTC. Protein: CASSHETYNEQFF.

Many counts were recorded for this clonotype. The chain employs TRBV7-6 and TRBJ2-2; 11 bases align to TRBD2. From germline, CDR1 is SGHVS and CDR2 FNYEAQ. Losses at the gene ends were 3 bases for V and 3 bases for J; bases not matched to a gene: 9. The CDR3 runs to 18 residues. The CDR3, as DNA: TGTGCCAGCAGCTTCGATAGCGGGAGGGCCTTAGACACCGGGGAGCTGTTTTTT. Translating it yields CASSFDSGRALDTGELFF.

By share of the sample, this clonotype is medium-sized. This sequence joins TRBV11-2 and TRBJ2-7; D might be TRBD2 (6 bases). Trimming left V 5 bases short and J 2 bases short, with 13 bases between. CDR3 length: 14 residues. From germline, CDR1 is SGHAT and CDR2 FQNNGV. CDR3 sequence reads: CASSGGLRTYEQYV. The CDR3 nucleotides are TGTGCCAGCAGCGGCGGACTAAGAACCTACGAGCAGTACGTC.

This clonotype was seen repeatedly, ten times or more. The J gene is TRBJ2-1, the V gene TRBV19; 10 bases map to TRBD2. This CDR3 comprises 15 residues. Trimming took 8 bases from V and 5 from J; bases not matched to a gene: 9. Germline loops: CDR1 LNHDA, CDR2 SQIVND (reference sequence). The CDR3 spells CASGIAGGINNEQFF. Here the CDR3 DNA reads TGTGCCAGTGGAATAGCGGGAGGAATCAACAATGAGCAGTTCTTC.

This clonotype occurred many times. The chain couples TRBV3-1 to TRBJ1-2; 7 positions match TRBD1. The CDR3 extends over 17 amino acids. Germline V CDR1 and CDR2: LGHDT, YNNKEL (reference sequence). Unmatched junction bases numbered 14, after V lost 3 bases and J lost 4 bases. CDR3 bases: TGTGCCAGCAGCCACCGTATACAGGGGCGTGGGGGCTATGGCTACACCTTC. Protein: CASSHRIQGRGGYGYTF.

This clonotype occurred a few times. The chain is built from TRBV3-1 and TRBJ2-2; 9 bases are a match to TRBD2. The V gene's germline CDR1 is LGHDT and CDR2 YNNKEL (reference sequence). The CDR3 is 15 residues long. V shed 5 bases, J shed 4 bases, and the junction held 5 bases outside the gene matches. Here the CDR3 reads CASSGLAILTGELFF. Here the CDR3 DNA reads TGTGCCAGCAGCGGACTAGCGATCCTCACCGGGGAGCTGTTTTTT.

This clonotype was seen many times. Here the CDR3 reads CASSSSGTYNEQFF. DNA for the CDR3: TGTGCCAGCAGTTCTAGCGGGACCTACAATGAGCAGTTCTTC. This chain joins TRBV6-2 or TRBV6-3 and TRBJ2-1, with TRBD2 identical over 9 bases. The length of the CDR3 is 14 residues. Trimming at V came to 4 bases and at J to 2 bases, leaving 0 bases not matched to a gene. Germline V gene sequence: CDR1 MNHEY, CDR2 SVGEGT.

In this sample, this clonotype turned up many times. The CDR3 loop reads CASSYSRQGLKVQYF. The CDR3 DNA sequence: TGTGCCAGCAGTTACTCGCGACAGGGACTAAAGGTGCAGTACTTC. The chain recombines TRBV6-6 with TRBJ2-7; either TRBD1 or TRBD2 may supply D (7 bases each). The V end was cut by 0 bases, the J end by 9 bases, with 18 bases between. The length of the CDR3 is 15 residues. CDR1 and CDR2 (germline): MNHNY, SVGAGI (reference sequence).

The sample holds many counts of this clonotype. The rearrangement links TRBV19 to TRBJ2-1; tentatively, D is TRBD1 or TRBD2 (5 bases each). CDR3 size: 16 residues. CDR1 and CDR2 (germline): LNHDA, SQIVND (reference sequence). V was clipped by 7 bases and J by 0 bases, with 16 bases between them. CDR3 loop: CASTISGASSYNEQFF. Written as DNA, the CDR3 is TGTGCCAGTACCATTTCCGGGGCTAGCTCCTACAATGAGCAGTTCTTC.

The chain has TRBV20-1 and TRBJ1-1; TRBD1 is a possible D gene (5 bases). The CDR3 has 14 amino acids. Germline V gives CDR1 DFQATT, CDR2 SNEGSKA (reference sequence). V was cut by 0 bases and J by 3 bases, with 11 bases left in between. CDR3 coding DNA: TGCAGTGCTAGAGAAGGGGAGATTTACACTGAAGCTTTCTTT. Its protein is CSAREGEIYTEAFF.

This clonotype has a count of ten or more. The chain employs TRBV7-2 and TRBJ2-5, with 11 nucleotides matching TRBD2. V shed 0 bases and J 2 bases; nucleotides not matched to a gene: 5. In germline, CDR1 is SGHTA, CDR2 FQGNSA. The CDR3 contains 17 residues. DNA of the CDR3: TGTGCCAGCAGCTTAGCAAAAGGGACTAGCGGACAAGAGACCCAGTACTTC. This codes for CASSLAKGTSGQETQYF.

This rearrangement joins TRBV12-3 or TRBV12-4 to TRBJ1-1; the D gene is possibly TRBD1 (6 bases). Trimming shortened V by 2 bases and J by 8 bases, and 9 bases separated the two germline ends. CDR3 length: 12 residues. Here the CDR3 reads CASSLWQGEAFF. In DNA form, the CDR3 reads TGTGCCAGCAGTTTATGGCAGGGGGAAGCTTTCTTT.

The chain carries TRBV4-3 and TRBJ1-1, with no clear D. The V gene lost 2 bases and the J gene lost 5 bases, with 15 bases spanning the gap. CDR3 length: 15 residues. The germline gives CDR1 LGHNA, CDR2 YSLEER. CDR3 sequence reads: CASSQSFAIWTEAFF. The CDR3 DNA follows: TGCGCCAGCAGCCAATCTTTCGCGATCTGGACTGAAGCTTTCTTT.

This clonotype was detected only a few times. This chain uses TRBV20-1 with TRBJ1-5; TRBD1 matches 7 bases. The CDR3 consists of 15 residues. J was trimmed by 3 bases and V by 3 bases; bases with no gene match: 8. Germline V gives CDR1 DFQATT, CDR2 SNEGSKA (reference sequence). The CDR3 protein is CSARRQGVFNQPQHF. For the CDR3, the DNA is TGCAGTGCTAGGAGGCAGGGGGTATTCAATCAGCCCCAGCATTTT.

Many counts were recorded for this clonotype. The gene calls are TRBV11-3 and TRBJ2-3, with D unclear. The V gene lost 3 bases and the J gene lost 6 bases, with 4 bases spanning the gap. Germline V gives CDR1 SGHNT, CDR2 YENEEA. The CDR3 has 11 residues. In DNA form, the CDR3 reads TGTGCCAGCAGCTTCGAGGATACGCAGTATTTT. It yields the protein CASSFEDTQYF. Variable domain in full (rest from reference TRBV11-3 and TRBJ2-3): EAGVVQSPRYKIIEKKQPVAFWCNPISGHNTLYWYLQNLGQGPELLIRYENEEAVDDSQLPKDRFSAERLKGVDSTLKIQPAELGDSAVYLCASSFEDTQYFGPGTRLTVL.

This clonotype was detected many times. The V and J genes are TRBV7-6 and TRBJ2-1; 7 nucleotides match TRBD2. CDR1 and CDR2 from the germline V gene are SGHVS and FNYEAQ. J lost 15 bases, V lost 0 bases, and 5 bases had no gene match. The CDR3 has 12 residues. The CDR3 loop reads CASSLAGGPGFF. CDR3 coding DNA: TGTGCCAGCAGCTTAGCGGGAGGGCCAGGGTTCTTC.

There are many counts of this clonotype. This rearrangement joins TRBV20-1 to TRBJ2-7; D ambiguous. Trimming left V 3 bases short and J 0 bases short, with 3 bases between. In germline, CDR1 is DFQATT, CDR2 SNEGSKA (reference sequence). The CDR3 is 11 residues long. The CDR3 DNA follows: TGCAGTGCTAGTGGCTCCTACGAGCAGTACTTC. Translated: CSASGSYEQYF.

This clonotype has at least ten counts. The V and J genes are TRBV19 and TRBJ2-2, with D maybe TRBD2 (6 bases). The V gene's germline CDR1 is LNHDA and CDR2 SQIVND (reference sequence). V lost 7 bases to trimming and J lost 4 bases, with 13 bases between them. This CDR3 region has 14 residues. The CDR3 spells CASTDGRVTGELFF. CDR3 DNA sequence: TGTGCCAGTACCGACGGGAGAGTCACCGGGGAGCTGTTTTTT.